What follows are 24 T cell receptor beta chains derived from one specimen sequenced in a study of blood T cell repertoires in COVID-19. Sequencing was performed with immunoSEQ multiplex PCR; in TCRdb, only in-frame clones are kept and a portion is missing. The sample comprises 200,000 to 300,000 clones, almost 85% of which are singletons, and 4% rests with the top ten. The sample was peripheral blood. These receptors were taken from a man aged 45-65 years with acute or convalescent COVID-19.

The sample holds a few counts of this clone. The gene calls are TRBV9 and TRBJ1-2, with D hard to call. Trimming took off 0 bases at V and 8 bases at J, with 17 bases between the two ends. Germline V gene data show CDR1 as SGDLS and CDR2 as YYNGEE. This CDR3 region has 15 residues. This chain's CDR3 is CASSVELAGISGYTF. The CDR3 nucleotides read TGTGCCAGCAGCGTAGAGTTGGCAGGTATTTCCGGCTACACCTTC. Full variable domain (outside the CDR3, taken from reference TRBV9 and TRBJ1-2): DSGVTQTPKHLITATGQRVTLRCSPRSGDLSVYWYQQSLDQGLQFLIQYYNGEERAKGNILERFSAQQFPDLHSELNLSSLELGDSALYFCASSVELAGISGYTFGSGTRLTVV.

This clone was observed once. The chain is built from TRBV5-6 and TRBJ1-6, with 7 bases fitting TRBD1. From germline, CDR1 is SGHDT and CDR2 YYEEEE. CDR3 size: 15 residues. Losses at the gene ends were 1 base for V and 5 bases for J; bases not matched to a gene: 3. The CDR3 spells CASSLTGANNSPLHF. CDR3 DNA sequence: TGTGCCAGCAGCTTGACAGGGGCCAATAATTCACCCCTCCACTTT.

The chain couples TRBV14 to TRBJ1-2; D perhaps matches TRBD1 (6 bases). In germline, CDR1 is SGHDN, CDR2 FVKESK. This CDR3 spans 15 amino acids. V was shortened by 4 bases and J by 6 bases, with 18 bases between the two germline ends. The CDR3, as DNA: TGTGCCAGCAGCCCCCCCTGGCAGGGGCTTAATGGCTACACCTTC. It encodes CASSPPWQGLNGYTF. Variable domain in full (rest from reference TRBV14 and TRBJ1-2): EAGVTQFPSHSVIEKGQTVTLRCDPISGHDNLYWYRRVMGKEIKFLLHFVKESKQDESGMPNNRFLAERTGGTYSTLKVQPAELEDSGVYFCASSPPWQGLNGYTFGSGTRLTVV.

The V call is TRBV7-2, the J call TRBJ2-2; perhaps TRBD1 as D (6 bases). The length of the CDR3 is 18 residues. Germline CDR1 and CDR2: SGHTA and FQGNSA. The V end lost 0 bases, the J end lost 5 bases, and 19 bases lay between the germline ends. CDR3 nucleotide sequence: TGTGCCAGCAGCTTAGCCCGGCACAGGGTCTCTCTGACCGGGGAGCTGTTTTTT. It is translated as CASSLARHRVSLTGELFF.

This clone occurred once. This rearrangement joins TRBV11-3 to TRBJ1-2, with 8 bases matching TRBD1. CDR1 is SGHNT and CDR2 is YENEEA in the germline V gene. CDR3 length equals 17 residues. J was trimmed by 3 bases and V by 1 base; bases with no gene match: 10. The CDR3 reads CASSLAYPGGQDYGYTF. The CDR3 nucleotides read TGTGCCAGCAGCTTAGCGTACCCAGGGGGCCAGGACTATGGCTACACCTTC.

This clone occurred once. V gene TRBV30 combines with J gene TRBJ1-3; 8 positions match TRBD1. The CDR3 has 14 amino acids. Germline loops: CDR1 GTSNPN, CDR2 SVGIG (reference sequence). V was clipped by 8 bases and J by 0 bases; unmatched bases: 6. CDR3 region: CALLTGGSGNTIYF. The DNA for the CDR3 is TGTGCCCTCCTAACAGGGGGCTCTGGAAACACCATATATTTT.

J is TRBJ1-1 and V is TRBV5-4, with D maybe TRBD1 (5 bases). V was pared by 4 bases and J by 1 base, with 17 bases between. Germline V lookup: CDR1 SGHNT, CDR2 YYREEE (reference sequence). CDR3 size: 16 residues. The CDR3 loop reads CASSTTAGLGNTEAFF. DNA for the CDR3: TGTGCCAGCAGCACTACGGCAGGGCTGGGGAACACTGAAGCTTTCTTT.

The chain joins TRBV4-2 to TRBJ2-2; 9 nucleotides align to TRBD1. Germline V lookup: CDR1 LGHNA, CDR2 YNFKEQ. The V segment lost 3 bases and the J segment 7 bases; nucleotides outside the gene matches: 9. This CDR3 spans 16 amino acids. This CDR3 reads CASSHPYRGRGGELFF. Here the CDR3 DNA reads TGTGCCAGCAGCCACCCCTACAGGGGGCGAGGCGGGGAGCTGTTTTTT.

The rearrangement joins TRBV9 to TRBJ2-1; D is unclear. The V gene lost 2 bases and the J gene lost 4 bases, with 10 bases spanning the gap. CDR3 length: 14 amino acids. Germline values: CDR1 SGDLS, CDR2 YYNGEE. CDR3 coding DNA: TGTGCCAGCAGCGTGAGAGACACGTACAATGAGCAGTTCTTC. It specifies CASSVRDTYNEQFF. Based on the CDR3 plus reference TRBV9 and TRBJ2-1, the full variable domain is DSGVTQTPKHLITATGQRVTLRCSPRSGDLSVYWYQQSLDQGLQFLIQYYNGEERAKGNILERFSAQQFPDLHSELNLSSLELGDSALYFCASSVRDTYNEQFFGPGTRLTVL.

J is TRBJ2-5 and V is TRBV19; possible D gene TRBD1, 6 bases. Germline CDR1 LNHDA, CDR2 SQIVND (reference sequence). The length of the CDR3 is 12 residues. V was trimmed by 11 bases and J by 2 bases, leaving 12 bases between them. Here the CDR3 reads CAPRGKQETQYF. The CDR3 DNA reads TGTGCCCCGAGGGGGAAACAAGAGACCCAGTACTTC.

V and J are TRBV5-1 and TRBJ2-5; TRBD2 matches at 10 bases. The CDR3 extends over 15 amino acids. J gave up 5 bases and V 3 bases, and 7 bases lay outside the gene matches. Germline V gene data show CDR1 as SGHRS and CDR2 as YFSETQ. Written as DNA, the CDR3 is TGCGCCAGCAGCTCCCTACTAGCGGGATTGGAGACCCAGTACTTC. Translating gives CASSSLLAGLETQYF.

This clone appeared a single time. This chain uses TRBV6-5 with TRBJ1-4; D perhaps matches TRBD1 (6 bases). Germline lookup yields CDR1 MNHEY and CDR2 SVGAGI. V was trimmed by 6 bases and J by 5 bases, leaving 16 bases between them. The CDR3 loop spans 15 amino acids. CDR3 amino acids: CASSVSNRENEKLFF. Written as DNA, the CDR3 is TGTGCCAGCAGCGTCTCGAACAGGGAAAATGAAAAACTGTTTTTT.

The chain couples TRBV9 to TRBJ2-3; a weak D match, TRBD2 (6 bases). The CDR3 loop spans 15 amino acids. V shed 3 bases and J shed 2 bases, with 13 bases lying between them. From germline, CDR1 is SGDLS and CDR2 YYNGEE. CDR3 residues: CASSGGLGPTDTQYF. The CDR3 bases are TGTGCCAGCAGCGGGGGACTGGGGCCCACAGATACGCAGTATTTT.

The gene calls are TRBV5-1 and TRBJ1-1, with D hard to call. Trimming took 3 bases from V and 5 from J, leaving 11 bases between them. Germline values: CDR1 SGHRS, CDR2 YFSETQ. The CDR3 is 13 amino acids. CDR3 protein: CASSSRGDTEAFF. Here the CDR3 DNA reads TGCGCCAGCAGCTCCAGAGGTGATACTGAAGCTTTCTTT.

The rearrangement links TRBV5-1 to TRBJ2-3; 8 bases agree with TRBD2. V lost 4 bases, J lost 3 bases, and 7 bases stayed unmatched. The length of the CDR3 is 15 residues. Germline lookup yields CDR1 SGHRS and CDR2 YFSETQ. The CDR3 DNA reads as TGCGCCAGCAGCGCCGTGCCTAGCGGGACAGATACGCAGTATTTT. Residues: CASSAVPSGTDTQYF.

The J gene is TRBJ1-3, the V gene TRBV6-5; D not certain. The CDR3 spans 16 residues. V was pared by 6 bases and J by 0 bases, with 15 bases between. Per the germline V gene, CDR1 is MNHEY and CDR2 is SVGAGI. CDR3 sequence reads: CASSYLSGNSGNTIYF. CDR3 DNA sequence: TGTGCCAGCAGCTACCTAAGCGGCAACTCTGGAAACACCATATATTTT.

The chain recombines TRBV7-3 with TRBJ2-3; 10 bases match TRBD2. This CDR3 is 17 amino acids long. Germline V gives CDR1 SGHTA, CDR2 FQGTGA. The junction had 4 bases not matched to a gene; V was cut back by 0 bases and J by 1 base. The CDR3 DNA reads TGTGCCAGCAGCTTAACGGCGCTAGCGGGAGGCACAGATACGCAGTATTTT. Its protein is CASSLTALAGGTDTQYF.

V and J are TRBV7-9 and TRBJ2-7, with TRBD2 matching 11 bases. This CDR3 comprises 17 residues. Germline lookup yields CDR1 SEHNR and CDR2 FQNEAQ (reference sequence). The J segment lost 2 bases and the V segment lost 5 bases, leaving 11 bases of the junction unmatched. CDR3 loop: CASSPRTSGYYAYEQYF. The CDR3 region has the DNA TGTGCCAGCAGCCCCCGGACTAGCGGGTACTATGCCTACGAGCAGTACTTC. Drawing the rest from reference TRBV7-9 and TRBJ2-7, the complete variable domain is DTGVSQNPRHKITKRGQNVTFRCDPISEHNRLYWYRQTLGQGPEFLTYFQNEAQLEKSRLLSDRFSAERPKGSFSTLEIQRTEQGDSAMYLCASSPRTSGYYAYEQYFGPGTRLTVT.

The chain has TRBV25-1 and TRBJ2-7; 8 bases are a match to TRBD1. This CDR3 region has 16 residues. Per germline, CDR1 MGHDK and CDR2 SYGVNS. Trimming took 6 bases from V and 2 from J; bases not matched to a gene: 12. The chain's CDR3 is CASSPLDRGTPYEQYF. Written as DNA, the CDR3 is TGTGCCAGCAGCCCCTTAGACAGGGGCACTCCCTACGAGCAGTACTTC.

This chain connects TRBV5-6 to TRBJ2-1; 11 nucleotides align to TRBD2. Looked up from germline, CDR1 is SGHDT and CDR2 is YYEEEE. J was trimmed by 6 bases and V by 0 bases; bases with no gene match: 2. CDR3 size: 15 residues. The CDR3: CASSLGLAGRNEQFF. For the CDR3, the DNA is TGTGCCAGCAGCTTGGGACTAGCGGGGCGCAATGAGCAGTTCTTC.

The chain joins TRBV5-5 to TRBJ1-2, with TRBD1 matching 8 bases. Germline CDR1 SGHKS, CDR2 YYEKEE (reference sequence). The CDR3 loop spans 15 amino acids. The V segment lost 0 bases and the J segment 7 bases; nucleotides outside the gene matches: 8. Here the CDR3 reads CASSLARQGSFGYTF. The CDR3 DNA sequence: TGTGCCAGCAGCTTGGCGCGACAGGGGTCTTTTGGCTACACCTTC.

The CDR3 sequence: CASSGMTGAEQYF. CDR3 DNA: TGTGCCAGCAGCGGAATGACAGGGGCCGAGCAGTACTTC. This chain connects TRBV5-4 to TRBJ2-7, with 8 bases that match TRBD1. The CDR3 has 13 amino acids. The junction had 6 bases not matched to a gene; V was cut back by 4 bases and J by 6 bases. Germline CDR1 SGHNT, CDR2 YYREEE (reference sequence).

The gene calls are TRBV19 and TRBJ2-1; TRBD2 agrees at 7 bases. J was trimmed by 14 bases and V by 6 bases; bases with no gene match: 7. The CDR3 extends over 11 amino acids. Germline values: CDR1 LNHDA, CDR2 SQIVND (reference sequence). CDR3 nucleotides: TGTGCCAGTAGACAAGGACTAGTGGAGTTCTTC. Its protein is CASRQGLVEFF.

V gene TRBV6-6 combines with J gene TRBJ2-3; D gene uncertain. Germline lookup yields CDR1 MNHNY and CDR2 SVGAGI (reference sequence). The V end lost 5 bases, the J end lost 1 base, and 7 bases lay between the germline ends. This CDR3 contains 13 residues. Here the CDR3 reads CASSEYGTDTQYF. DNA for the CDR3: TGTGCCAGCAGTGAGTACGGCACAGATACGCAGTATTTT.